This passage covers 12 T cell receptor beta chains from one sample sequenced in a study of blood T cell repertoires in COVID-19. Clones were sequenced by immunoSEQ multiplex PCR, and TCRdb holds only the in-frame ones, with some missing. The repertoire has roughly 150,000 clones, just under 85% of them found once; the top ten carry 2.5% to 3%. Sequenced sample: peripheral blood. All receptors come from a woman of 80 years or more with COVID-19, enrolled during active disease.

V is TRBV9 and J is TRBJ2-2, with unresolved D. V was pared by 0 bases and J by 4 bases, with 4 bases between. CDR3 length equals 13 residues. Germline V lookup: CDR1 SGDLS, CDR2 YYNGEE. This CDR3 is CASSVDGTGELFF. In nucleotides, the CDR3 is TGTGCCAGCAGCGTAGACGGCACCGGGGAGCTGTTTTTT.

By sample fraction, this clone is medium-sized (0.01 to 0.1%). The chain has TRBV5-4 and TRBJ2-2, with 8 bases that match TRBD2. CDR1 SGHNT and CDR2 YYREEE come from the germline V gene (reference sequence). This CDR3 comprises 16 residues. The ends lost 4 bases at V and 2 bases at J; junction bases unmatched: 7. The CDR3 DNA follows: TGTGCCAGCAGCAAGATAGCGGGGACAAACACCGGGGAGCTGTTTTTT. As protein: CASSKIAGTNTGELFF. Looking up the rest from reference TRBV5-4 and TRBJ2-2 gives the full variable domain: ETGVTQSPTHLIKTRGQQVTLRCSSQSGHNTVSWYQQALGQGPQFIFQYYREEENGRGNFPPRFSGLQFPNYSSELNVNALELDDSALYLCASSKIAGTNTGELFFGEGSRLTVL.

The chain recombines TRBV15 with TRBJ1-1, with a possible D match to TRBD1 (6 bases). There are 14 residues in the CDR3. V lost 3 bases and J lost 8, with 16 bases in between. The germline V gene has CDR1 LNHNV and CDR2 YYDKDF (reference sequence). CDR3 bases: TGTGCCACCAGCAGGGCTTCGGGGGGCAGGGAAGCTTTCTTT. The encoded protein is CATSRASGGREAFF.

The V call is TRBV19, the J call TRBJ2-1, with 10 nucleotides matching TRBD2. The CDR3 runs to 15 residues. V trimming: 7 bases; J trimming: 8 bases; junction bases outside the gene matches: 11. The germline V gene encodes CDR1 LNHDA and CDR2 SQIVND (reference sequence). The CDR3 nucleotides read TGTGCCAGTACCCTGGGAGCGGGGGGGCTCTATGAGCAGTTCTTC. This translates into CASTLGAGGLYEQFF.

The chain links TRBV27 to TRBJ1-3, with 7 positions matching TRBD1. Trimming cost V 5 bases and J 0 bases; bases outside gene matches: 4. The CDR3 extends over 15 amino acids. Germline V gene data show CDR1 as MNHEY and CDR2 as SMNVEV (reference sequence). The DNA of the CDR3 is TGTGCCAGCAGTCCAGGGACAGCCTCTGGAAACACCATATATTTT. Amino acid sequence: CASSPGTASGNTIYF.

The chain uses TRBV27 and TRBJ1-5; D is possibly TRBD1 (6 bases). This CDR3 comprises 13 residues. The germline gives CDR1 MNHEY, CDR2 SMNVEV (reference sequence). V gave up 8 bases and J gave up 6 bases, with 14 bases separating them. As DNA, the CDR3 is TGTGCCAGCCGAACAGGGACGGCTCAGCCCCAGCATTTT. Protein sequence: CASRTGTAQPQHF.

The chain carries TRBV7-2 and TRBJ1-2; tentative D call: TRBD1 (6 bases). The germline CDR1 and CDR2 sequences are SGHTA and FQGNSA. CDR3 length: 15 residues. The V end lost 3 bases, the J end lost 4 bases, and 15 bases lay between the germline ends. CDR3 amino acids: CASSFQQGLSYGYTF. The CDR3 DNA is TGTGCCAGCAGCTTCCAACAGGGTCTGAGCTATGGCTACACCTTC.

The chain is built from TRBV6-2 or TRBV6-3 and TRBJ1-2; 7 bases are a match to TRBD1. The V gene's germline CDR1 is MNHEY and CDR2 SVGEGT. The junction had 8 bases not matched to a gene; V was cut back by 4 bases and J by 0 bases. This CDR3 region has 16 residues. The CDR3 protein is CASSFQTGRANYGYTF. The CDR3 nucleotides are TGTGCCAGCAGTTTCCAGACAGGGCGGGCTAACTATGGCTACACCTTC.

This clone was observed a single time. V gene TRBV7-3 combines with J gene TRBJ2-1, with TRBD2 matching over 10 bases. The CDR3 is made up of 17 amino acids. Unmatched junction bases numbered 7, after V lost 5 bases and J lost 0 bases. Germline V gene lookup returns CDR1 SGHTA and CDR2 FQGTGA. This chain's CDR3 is CASSKRGGPSSYNEQFF. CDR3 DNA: TGTGCCAGCAGCAAGCGGGGGGGCCCAAGCTCCTACAATGAGCAGTTCTTC.

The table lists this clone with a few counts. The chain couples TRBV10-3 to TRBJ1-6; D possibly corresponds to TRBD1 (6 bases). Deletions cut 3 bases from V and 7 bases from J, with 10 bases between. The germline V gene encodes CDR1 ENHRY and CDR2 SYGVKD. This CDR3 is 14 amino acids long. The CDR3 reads CAISDGTPNSPLHF. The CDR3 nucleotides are TGTGCCATCAGTGACGGGACACCAAATTCACCCCTCCACTTT.

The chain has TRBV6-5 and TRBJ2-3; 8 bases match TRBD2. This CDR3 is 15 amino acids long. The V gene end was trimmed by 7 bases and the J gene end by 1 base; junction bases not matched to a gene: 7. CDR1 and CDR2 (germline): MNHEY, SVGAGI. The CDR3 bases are TGTGCCAGCACCTCGGGGGGGCTCGGCACAGATACGCAGTATTTT. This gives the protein CASTSGGLGTDTQYF.

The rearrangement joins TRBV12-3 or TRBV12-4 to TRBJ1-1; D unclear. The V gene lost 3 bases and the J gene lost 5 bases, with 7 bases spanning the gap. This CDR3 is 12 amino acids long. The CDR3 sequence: CASSFGWTEAFF. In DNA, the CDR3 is TGTGCCAGCAGTTTCGGGTGGACTGAAGCTTTCTTT.